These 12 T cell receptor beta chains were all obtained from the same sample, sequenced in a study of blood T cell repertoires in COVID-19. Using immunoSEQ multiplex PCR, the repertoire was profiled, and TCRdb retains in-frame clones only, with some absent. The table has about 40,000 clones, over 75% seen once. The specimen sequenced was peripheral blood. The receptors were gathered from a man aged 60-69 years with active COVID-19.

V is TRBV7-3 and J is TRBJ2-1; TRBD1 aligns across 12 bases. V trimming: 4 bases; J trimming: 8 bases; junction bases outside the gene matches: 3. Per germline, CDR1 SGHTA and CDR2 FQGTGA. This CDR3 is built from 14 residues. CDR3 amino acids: CASSSGQGAYEQFF. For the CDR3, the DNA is TGTGCCAGCAGCTCGGGACAGGGGGCCTATGAGCAGTTCTTC.

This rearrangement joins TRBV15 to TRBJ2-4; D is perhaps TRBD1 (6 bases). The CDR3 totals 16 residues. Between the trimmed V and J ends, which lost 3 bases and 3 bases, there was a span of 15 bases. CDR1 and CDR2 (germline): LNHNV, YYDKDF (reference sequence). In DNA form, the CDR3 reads TGTGCCACCAGCAGCAAACAGGGCAGATTCAAAAACATTCAGTACTTC. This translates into CATSSKQGRFKNIQYF.

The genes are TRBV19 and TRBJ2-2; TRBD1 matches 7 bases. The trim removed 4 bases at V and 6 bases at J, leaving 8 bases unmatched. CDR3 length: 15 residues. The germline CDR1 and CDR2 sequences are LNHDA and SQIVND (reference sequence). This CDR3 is CASSTVGGTAGELFF. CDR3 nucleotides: TGTGCCAGTAGTACGGTAGGGGGCACGGCCGGGGAGCTGTTTTTT.

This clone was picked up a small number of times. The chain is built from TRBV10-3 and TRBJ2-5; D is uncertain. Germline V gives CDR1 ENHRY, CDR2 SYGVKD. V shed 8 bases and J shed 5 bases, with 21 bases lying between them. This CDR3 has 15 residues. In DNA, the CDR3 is TGTGCCATCCAAAAGGAGCTCCAGAATGTGGAGACCCAGTACTTC. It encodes CAIQKELQNVETQYF.

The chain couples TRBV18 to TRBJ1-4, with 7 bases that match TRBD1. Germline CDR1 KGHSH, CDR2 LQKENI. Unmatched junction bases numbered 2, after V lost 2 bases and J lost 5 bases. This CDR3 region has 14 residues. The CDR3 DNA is TGTGCCAGCTCACCAGGGACAGTCAATGAAAAACTGTTTTTT. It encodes CASSPGTVNEKLFF.

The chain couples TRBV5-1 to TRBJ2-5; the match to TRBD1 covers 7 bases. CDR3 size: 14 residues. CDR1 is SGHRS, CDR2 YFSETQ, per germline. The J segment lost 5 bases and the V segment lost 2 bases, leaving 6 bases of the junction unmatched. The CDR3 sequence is CASSLQGLEETQYF. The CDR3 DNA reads TGCGCCAGCAGCTTACAGGGGCTGGAGGAGACCCAGTACTTC.

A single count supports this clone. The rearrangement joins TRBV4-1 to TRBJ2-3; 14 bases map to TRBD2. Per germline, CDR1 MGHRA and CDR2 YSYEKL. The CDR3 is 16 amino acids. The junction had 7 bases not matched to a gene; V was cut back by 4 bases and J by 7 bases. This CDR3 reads CASSRGLAGGQYTQYF. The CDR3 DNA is TGCGCCAGCAGCCGTGGACTAGCGGGAGGTCAATATACGCAGTATTTT.

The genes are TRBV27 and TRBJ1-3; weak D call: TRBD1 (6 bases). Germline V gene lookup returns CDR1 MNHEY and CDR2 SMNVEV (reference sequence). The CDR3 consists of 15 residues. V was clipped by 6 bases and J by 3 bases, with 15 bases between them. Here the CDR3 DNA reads TGTGCCAGCAGACGCACAGGGACACTTGGAAACACCATATATTTT. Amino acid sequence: CASRRTGTLGNTIYF.

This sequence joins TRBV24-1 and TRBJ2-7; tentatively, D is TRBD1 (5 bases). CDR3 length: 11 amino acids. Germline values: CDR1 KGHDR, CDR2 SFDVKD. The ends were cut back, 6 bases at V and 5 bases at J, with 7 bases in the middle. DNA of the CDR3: TGTGCCACCAGTCAGGGCGACGAGCAGTACTTC. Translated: CATSQGDEQYF.

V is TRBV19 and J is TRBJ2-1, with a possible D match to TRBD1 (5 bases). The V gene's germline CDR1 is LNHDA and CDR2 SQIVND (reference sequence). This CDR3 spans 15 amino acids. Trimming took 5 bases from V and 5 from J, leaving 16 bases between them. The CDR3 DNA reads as TGTGCCAGTAGTTTTGGACATGTTGGGAACAATGAGCAGTTCTTC. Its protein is CASSFGHVGNNEQFF.

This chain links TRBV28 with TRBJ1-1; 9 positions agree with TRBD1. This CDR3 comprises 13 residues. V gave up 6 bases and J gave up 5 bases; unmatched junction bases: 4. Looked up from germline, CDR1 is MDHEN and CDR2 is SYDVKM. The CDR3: CASRDRGRTEAFF. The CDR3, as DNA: TGTGCCAGCAGGGACAGGGGTAGGACTGAAGCTTTCTTT.

The CDR3 nucleotides read TGTGCCAGCAGCCATAGACCGGGACAGGATTATCACAGTACGCAGTATTTT. Protein: CASSHRPGQDYHSTQYF. V usage is TRBV5-6 and J usage is TRBJ2-3, with 8 bases identical to TRBD1. V lost 4 bases, J lost 8 bases, and 18 bases stayed unmatched. This CDR3 has 17 residues. Germline CDR1 SGHDT, CDR2 YYEEEE. Combining the CDR3 with reference TRBV5-6 and TRBJ2-3 gives the whole variable domain DAGVTQSPTHLIKTRGQQVTLRCSPKSGHDTVSWYQQALGQGPQFIFQYYEEEERQRGNFPDRFSGHQFPNYSSELNVNALLLGDSALYLCASSHRPGQDYHSTQYFGPGTRLTVL.